This T cell receptor beta chain comes out of a study of T cell responses to AZD1222 COVID-19 vaccine. Notes on the study in general: Within unmutated variant regions lay the reported targets of nearly half of spike-specific TCRs.

Germline loops: CDR1 ENHRY, CDR2 SYGVKD. Unmatched junction bases numbered 5, after V lost 6 bases and J lost 1 base. This CDR3 has 15 amino acids. Produced via immunoSEQ multiplex PCR; TCRdb's table is partial and in-frame only. The sample records some 130,000 clones, 80% to 90% being singletons. This clone was seen once. Its antigen is unidentified. The source is an adult in good health. Source: peripheral blood, taken on day 0 of AZD1222 vaccination. The V call is TRBV10-3, the J call TRBJ2-7, with 11 bases aligning to TRBD1. The CDR3 here is CAISFGTGGSYEQYF. The CDR3 DNA reads TGTGCCATCAGCTTCGGGACAGGGGGTTCCTACGAGCAGTACTTC.